This TCR beta chain is from a study of cytotoxic CD8 clonotypes in ibrutinib-treated CLL. For the study at large: Treatment had run for a median approximately eleven months, range 6 to 36, when response samples were taken.

Sequenced by immunoSEQ multiplex PCR; TCRdb stores in-frame clones only, minus some. The table shows around 140,000 clones, with roughly three quarters occurring only once. The length of the CDR3 is 16 residues. Germline loops: CDR1 SGDLS, CDR2 YYNGEE. V shed 0 bases and J shed 1 base, with 13 bases lying between them. This sequence originates from a human donor with chronic lymphocytic leukemia. The starting material was PBMCs, obtained after 24 months of ibrutinib treatment. The chain links TRBV9 to TRBJ1-1; D gene unclear. The CDR3 region has the DNA TGTGCCAGCAGCGTAGGAGTCGTACTCCCGAACACTGAAGCTTTCTTT. It translates to CASSVGVVLPNTEAFF.